The 17 T cell receptor beta chains presented below share a single source sample, sequenced in a study of cytomegalovirus exposure and HLA in healthy donors. The PCR employed 60 Vbeta primers together with 13 Jbeta primers. This table comes from immunoSEQ multiplex PCR, and its TCRdb copy is limited to in-frame clones, with some not included. This repertoire shows roughly 160,000 clones, roughly 80% found once; its top ten account for more than 7%. Sequencing was done on a sample of PBMCs. All receptors come from a male donor in good health and CMV-seropositive.

This clone was detected only once. J is TRBJ2-7 and V is TRBV5-3, with a possible D match to TRBD1 (5 bases). TRBV5-3 is annotated as an ORF whose role is uncertain. Trimming pared 1 base from V and 0 bases from J, leaving 8 bases between. The CDR3 has 14 residues. CDR3 nucleotides: TGTGCCAGAAGCTTGAAGCAGGGCTCCTACGAGCAGTACTTC. It codes for CARSLKQGSYEQYF.

The chain carries TRBV10-3 and TRBJ2-7, with 10 bases lining up with TRBD2. This CDR3 is built from 14 residues. V lost 7 bases and J lost 0; bases outside the gene matches: 3. Germline V lookup: CDR1 ENHRY, CDR2 SYGVKD. CDR3 protein: CAITPSGGSYEQYF. CDR3 sequence (DNA): TGTGCCATCACCCCTAGCGGGGGCTCCTACGAGCAGTACTTC.

The V and J genes are TRBV4-3 and TRBJ2-1; maybe TRBD2 (5 bases). The CDR3 sequence is 14 residues long. CDR1 is LGHNA and CDR2 is YSLEER in the germline V gene. Trimming took off 6 bases at V and 12 bases at J, with 21 bases between the two ends. The CDR3, as DNA: TGCGCCAGCAGTTACAAGAGGGATGCGCTAGGGCAGTTCTTC. This codes for CASSYKRDALGQFF.

The chain joins TRBV18 to TRBJ1-4; tentatively, D is TRBD1 (5 bases). Germline V gene lookup returns CDR1 KGHSH and CDR2 LQKENI. The CDR3 loop spans 15 amino acids. Trimming removed 2 bases at V and 6 bases at J, with 13 bases between. The CDR3 DNA reads as TGTGCCAGCTCACCAAGGACGGACACTCATGAAAAACTGTTTTTT. This gives the protein CASSPRTDTHEKLFF.

This clone was observed a single time. The rearrangement uses TRBV6-5 and TRBJ2-1; 9 bases map to TRBD1. Per the germline V gene, CDR1 is MNHEY and CDR2 is SVGAGI. V lost 2 bases and J lost 6; bases outside the gene matches: 2. The CDR3 is made up of 14 amino acids. The DNA for the CDR3 is TGTGCCAGCAGTTACGAGGGACAGGGCAATGAGCAGTTCTTC. Amino acid sequence: CASSYEGQGNEQFF.

The chain combines TRBV7-2 with TRBJ2-7; D perhaps matches TRBD2 (6 bases). This CDR3 is 15 amino acids long. V was pared by 1 base and J by 0 bases, with 10 bases between. The V gene's germline CDR1 is SGHTA and CDR2 FQGNSA. CDR3 residues: CASSLGASASYEQYF. CDR3 in DNA: TGTGCCAGCAGCTTAGGTGCTAGCGCCTCCTACGAGCAGTACTTC. Using reference TRBV7-2 and TRBJ2-7 for the parts outside the CDR3, the full variable domain is GAGVSQSPSNKVTEKGKDVELRCDPISGHTALYWYRQSLGQGLEFLIYFQGNSAPDKSGLPSDRFSAERTGGSVSTLTIQRTQQEDSAVYLCASSLGASASYEQYFGPGTRLTVT.

The J gene is TRBJ2-1, the V gene TRBV27; possibly TRBD2 for D (6 bases). This CDR3 has 14 residues. V was trimmed by 8 bases and J by 4 bases, leaving 15 bases between them. Per germline, CDR1 MNHEY and CDR2 SMNVEV (reference sequence). CDR3 amino acids: CASQTGEWYNEQFF. DNA for the CDR3: TGTGCCAGCCAGACGGGGGAATGGTACAATGAGCAGTTCTTC.

With respect to this clone: Other DNA sequences of this sample code for an identical CDR3. The gene calls are TRBV7-2 and TRBJ1-2; the match to TRBD1 covers 8 bases. Unmatched junction bases numbered 5, after V lost 3 bases and J lost 8 bases. The germline V gene has CDR1 SGHTA and CDR2 FQGNSA. The CDR3 sequence is 13 residues long. This chain's CDR3 is CASSLQGARGYTF. The DNA for the CDR3 is TGTGCCAGCAGCTTGCAGGGGGCGAGGGGCTACACCTTC.

This chain joins TRBV2 and TRBJ2-1, with D maybe TRBD2 (6 bases). The CDR3 runs 13 residues. Germline CDR1 is SNHLY and CDR2 is FYNNEI. The germline V and J ends were trimmed by 4 bases and 6 bases, with 10 bases remaining between them. The CDR3 region is CASSAGRGNEQFF. In nucleotides, the CDR3 is TGTGCCAGCAGTGCCGGGCGGGGCAATGAGCAGTTCTTC.

The rearrangement joins TRBV7-9 to TRBJ1-1; 7 bases map to TRBD1. V lost 2 bases, J lost 3 bases, and 3 bases stayed unmatched. CDR3 length equals 14 residues. In germline, CDR1 is SEHNR, CDR2 FQNEAQ (reference sequence). CDR3 amino acids: CASSLRQGDTEAFF. The CDR3 DNA reads TGTGCCAGCAGCTTAAGACAGGGTGACACTGAAGCTTTCTTT.

This chain uses TRBV2 with TRBJ2-1; possible D gene TRBD1, 5 bases. This CDR3 is built from 15 residues. The germline V gene has CDR1 SNHLY and CDR2 FYNNEI. Trimming removed 7 bases from V and 2 bases from J, with 15 bases in between. The CDR3 loop is CASKGLTGAYNEQFF. The CDR3 DNA follows: TGTGCCAGCAAGGGGCTTACAGGCGCCTACAATGAGCAGTTCTTC. Combining the CDR3 with reference TRBV2 and TRBJ2-1 gives the whole variable domain EPEVTQTPSHQVTQMGQEVILRCVPISNHLYFYWYRQILGQKVEFLVSFYNNEISEKSEIFDDQFSVERPDGSNFTLKIRSTKLEDSAMYFCASKGLTGAYNEQFFGPGTRLTVL.

V gene TRBV6-6 combines with J gene TRBJ1-2, with D perhaps matching TRBD1 (6 bases). V was clipped by 4 bases and J by 6 bases, with 15 bases between them. This CDR3 has 14 residues. Germline CDR1 reads MNHNY; CDR2 reads SVGAGI (reference sequence). The CDR3 region has the DNA TGTGCCAGCAGTTTACAAAGGACAGAGGATGGCTACACCTTC. It translates to CASSLQRTEDGYTF.

The chain employs TRBV7-9 and TRBJ2-5, with a tentative D call TRBD2 (5 bases). The germline V and J ends were trimmed by 5 bases and 5 bases, with 15 bases remaining between them. Germline values: CDR1 SEHNR, CDR2 FQNEAQ (reference sequence). The CDR3 length is 14 residues. Written as DNA, the CDR3 is TGTGCCAGCAGCCCGGGCCAGGAGGCGGAGACCCAGTACTTC. It is translated as CASSPGQEAETQYF.

This chain links TRBV7-9 with TRBJ1-1; 9 positions match TRBD1. The CDR3 runs to 16 residues. The germline CDR1 and CDR2 sequences are SEHNR and FQNEAQ (reference sequence). The V gene end was trimmed by 5 bases and the J gene end by 3 bases; junction bases not matched to a gene: 10. The CDR3 region has the DNA TGTGCCAGCAGCGTATACAGGGGGCAAAGGTACACTGAAGCTTTCTTT. Residues: CASSVYRGQRYTEAFF. The full variable domain, completed using reference TRBV7-9 and TRBJ1-1, is DTGVSQNPRHKITKRGQNVTFRCDPISEHNRLYWYRQTLGQGPEFLTYFQNEAQLEKSRLLSDRFSAERPKGSFSTLEIQRTEQGDSAMYLCASSVYRGQRYTEAFFGQGTRLTVV.

The chain joins TRBV6-5 to TRBJ2-7; 10 bases align to TRBD1. CDR3 length equals 14 residues. V dropped 10 bases and J dropped 3; count of bases not matched to a gene: 9. Germline values: CDR1 MNHEY, CDR2 SVGAGI. CDR3 coding DNA: TGTGCCAATTGTGACCGGGACAGGGGCTACGAGCAGTACTTC. It specifies CANCDRDRGYEQYF.

CDR3 region: CASSLAGGHYNEQFF. CDR3 in DNA: TGTGCCAGCAGCTTAGCAGGGGGCCACTACAATGAGCAGTTCTTC. This chain uses TRBV7-9 with TRBJ2-1; 7 nucleotides match TRBD1. CDR1 is SEHNR and CDR2 is FQNEAQ in the germline V gene (reference sequence). The trim removed 0 bases at V and 3 bases at J, leaving 2 bases unmatched. The CDR3 has 15 residues.

The chain joins TRBV30 to TRBJ1-2; 8 bases fit TRBD1. The CDR3 has 12 residues. V lost 3 bases, J lost 5 bases, and 2 bases stayed unmatched. Germline V gene data show CDR1 as GTSNPN and CDR2 as SVGIG (reference sequence). CDR3 nucleotide sequence: TGTGCCTGGAGGAGACAGGGGTATGGCTACACCTTC. This translates into CAWRRQGYGYTF. Using reference TRBV30 and TRBJ1-2 for the parts outside the CDR3, the full variable domain is SQTIHQWPATLVQPVGSPLSLECTVEGTSNPNLYWYRQAAGRGLQLLFYSVGIGQISSEVPQNLSASRPQDRQFILSSKKLLLSDSGFYLCAWRRQGYGYTFGSGTRLTVV.